This passage covers 19 T cell receptor beta chains from one sample sequenced in a study of early T cells in non-severe SARS-CoV-2 infection. MiXCR was run by TCRdb on the 5' RACE reads, yielding one entry per CDR3 protein. The top ten hold about 16% of the sample, which has about 50,000 distinct CDR3 sequences, roughly 9.3% seen once. The sequencing input was whole blood. These TCRs come from an adult who was a healthcare worker with PCR-confirmed SARS-CoV-2 infection or an uninfected control (not recorded which).

V is TRBV13 and J is TRBJ1-1, with 7 bases identical to TRBD1. Trimming removed 0 bases from V and 4 bases from J; junction bases left unmatched: 5. Looked up from germline, CDR1 is PRHDT and CDR2 is FYEKMQ (reference sequence). CDR3 length: 15 residues. CDR3: CASSLGDRVGTEAFF. Written as DNA, the CDR3 is TGTGCCAGCAGCTTAGGTGACAGGGTCGGCACTGAAGCTTTCTTT.

The chain combines TRBV4-1 with TRBJ2-2, with unresolved D. CDR1 is MGHRA, CDR2 YSYEKL, per germline. With 3 bases removed from V and 2 bases from J, the gap between germline ends came to 4 bases. CDR3 length: 13 residues. The CDR3 nucleotides are TGCGCCAGCAGCCACTCTAACACCGGGGAGCTGTTTTTT. It codes for CASSHSNTGELFF.

The chain joins TRBV29-1 to TRBJ2-6; no reliable D call. The germline gives CDR1 SQVTM, CDR2 ANQGSEA. Trimming took off 3 bases at V and 4 bases at J, with 7 bases between the two ends. There are 13 residues in the CDR3. CDR3 protein: CSVDRPGANVLTF. For the CDR3, the DNA is TGCAGCGTTGACAGGCCCGGGGCCAACGTCCTGACTTTC.

This clonotype appeared many times. The chain recombines TRBV7-9 with TRBJ1-1, with D possibly TRBD1 on 6 matching bases. V lost 8 bases and J lost 5, with 15 bases in between. The germline V gene encodes CDR1 SEHNR and CDR2 FQNEAQ (reference sequence). The CDR3 length is 13 residues. The DNA of the CDR3 is TGTGCCAGCGGGCTAGGGGGGAGGACTGAAGCTTTCTTT. It is translated as CASGLGGRTEAFF.

This clonotype was observed a few times. The rearrangement uses TRBV11-2 and TRBJ2-1; D is unclear. V shed 5 bases and J shed 10 bases, with 21 bases lying between them. CDR1 SGHAT and CDR2 FQNNGV come from the germline V gene. CDR3 size: 15 residues. CDR3 coding DNA: TGTGCCAGCAGCCTAAAGACGGTCCCTCCCCGGGAGCAGTTCTTC. Amino acid sequence: CASSLKTVPPREQFF.

Many counts were recorded for this clonotype. The chain couples TRBV20-1 to TRBJ2-7; 9 nucleotides match TRBD1. The V and J ends lost 3 bases and 2 bases, in that order; junction bases with no gene match: 5. This CDR3 region has 14 residues. Germline CDR1 reads DFQATT; CDR2 reads SNEGSKA (reference sequence). CDR3 amino acids: CSARGQGFTYEQYF. Written as DNA, the CDR3 is TGCAGTGCTAGGGGACAGGGATTTACCTACGAGCAGTACTTC.

This clonotype was observed many times. This rearrangement joins TRBV6-5 to TRBJ2-1; 8 bases map to TRBD1. The V and J ends lost 6 bases and 7 bases, in that order; junction bases with no gene match: 5. Germline V lookup: CDR1 MNHEY, CDR2 SVGAGI. The CDR3 length is 13 residues. CDR3 residues: CASRKTGVNEQFF. Written as DNA, the CDR3 is TGTGCCAGCAGAAAGACAGGGGTGAATGAGCAGTTCTTC.

This clonotype was seen ten or more times. The chain employs TRBV12-3 or TRBV12-4 and TRBJ2-5; 7 bases agree with TRBD1. The CDR3 is 14 amino acids. Unmatched junction bases numbered 4, after V lost 3 bases and J lost 3 bases. CDR3 sequence (DNA): TGTGCCAGCAGTTTCGCCGGGACAGAAGAGACCCAGTACTTC. Protein: CASSFAGTEETQYF.

In this sample, this clonotype turned up many times. The rearrangement links TRBV28 to TRBJ2-2; tentatively, D is TRBD2 (6 bases). V was cut by 3 bases and J by 4 bases, with 15 bases left in between. Germline V gene sequence: CDR1 MDHEN, CDR2 SYDVKM. CDR3 length: 16 amino acids. The CDR3 coding sequence is TGTGCCAGCAGTTTTTTACGGGGGAGTAGCACCGGGGAGCTGTTTTTT. This gives the protein CASSFLRGSSTGELFF. Variable domain in full (rest from reference TRBV28 and TRBJ2-2): DVKVTQSSRYLVKRTGEKVFLECVQDMDHENMFWYRQDPGLGLRLIYFSYDVKMKEKGDIPEGYSVSREKKERFSLILESASTNQTSMYLCASSFLRGSSTGELFFGEGSRLTVL.

This clonotype was seen a handful of times. The genes are TRBV6-2 or TRBV6-3 and TRBJ1-2; unclear D gene. With 1 base removed from V and 8 bases from J, the gap between germline ends came to 17 bases. The CDR3 loop spans 15 amino acids. Germline V gives CDR1 MNHEY, CDR2 SVGEGT. CDR3 loop: CASSYFMAAPYGYTF. The CDR3 coding sequence is TGTGCCAGCAGTTACTTTATGGCAGCCCCCTACGGCTACACCTTC.

This clonotype occurred many times. Relative to the germline gene, one junction end is altered; a read error may explain this. The J gene is TRBJ1-2, the V gene TRBV29-1, with D perhaps TRBD1 (6 bases). The germline V gene encodes CDR1 SQVTM and CDR2 ANQGSEA. This CDR3 comprises 13 residues. The CDR3 DNA reads as TGCAGCGTTCTTGTTTGGGGGGCGGATGGCCACACCTTC. Protein: CSVLVWGADGHTF. Filled out from reference TRBV29-1 and TRBJ1-2, the complete variable domain reads SAVISQKPSRDICQRGTSLTIQCQVDSQVTMMFWYRQQPGQSLTLIATANQGSEATYESGFVIDKFPISRPNLTFSTLTVSNMSPEDSSIYLCSVLVWGADGHTFGSGTRLTVV.

This clonotype was counted at least ten times. V and J are TRBV28 and TRBJ2-1, with a possible D match to TRBD2 (5 bases). The V gene lost 4 bases and the J gene lost 5 bases, with 6 bases spanning the gap. CDR3 length equals 12 residues. Germline assignment: CDR1 MDHEN and CDR2 SYDVKM. The CDR3 DNA follows: TGTGCCAGCAGTTGGGGAGACAATGAGCAGTTCTTC. Its translation is CASSWGDNEQFF.

This clonotype was counted ten times or more. The J gene is TRBJ2-7, the V gene TRBV6-2 or TRBV6-3, with TRBD2 matching over 9 bases. CDR1 MNHEY and CDR2 SVGEGT come from the germline V gene. V trimming: 7 bases; J trimming: 2 bases; junction bases outside the gene matches: 12. The CDR3 has 16 residues. The CDR3 loop is CASKASGTRNPYEQYF. The CDR3 DNA reads TGTGCCAGCAAGGCTAGCGGGACCCGCAACCCCTACGAGCAGTACTTC.

This clonotype has only a few counts. V gene TRBV12-3 or TRBV12-4 combines with J gene TRBJ2-3; 9 nucleotides match TRBD2. This CDR3 comprises 17 residues. The ends lost 1 base at V and 2 bases at J; junction bases unmatched: 7. The CDR3, as DNA: TGTGCCAGCAGTTTAGAGCTAGCGGGAAGACCCACAGATACGCAGTATTTT. It codes for CASSLELAGRPTDTQYF.

In this sample, this clonotype turned up many times. The V and J genes are TRBV5-1 and TRBJ2-1, with D perhaps TRBD2 (6 bases). The CDR3 is 15 residues long. Germline values: CDR1 SGHRS, CDR2 YFSETQ. V was trimmed by 2 bases and J by 3 bases, leaving 12 bases between them. The CDR3 region has the DNA TGCGCCAGCAGCTTATCTAGCGCGGACTACAATGAGCAGTTCTTC. Amino acids: CASSLSSADYNEQFF.

This clonotype was observed at least ten times. The chain employs TRBV7-2 and TRBJ2-1; the match to TRBD1 covers 10 bases. After removal of 0 bases from V and 2 bases from J, the junction contained 1 base not matched to a gene. Germline CDR1 reads SGHTA; CDR2 reads FQGNSA. The CDR3 has 16 amino acids. The CDR3 sequence: CASSLATGGAYNEQFF. CDR3 DNA: TGTGCCAGCAGCTTAGCGACAGGGGGCGCCTACAATGAGCAGTTCTTC.

This clonotype was counted ten times or more. V and J are TRBV28 and TRBJ2-2, with 8 bases matching TRBD1. Germline CDR1 reads MDHEN; CDR2 reads SYDVKM. This CDR3 spans 21 amino acids. The J segment lost 1 base and the V segment lost 0 bases, leaving 16 bases of the junction unmatched. CDR3 sequence (DNA): TGTGCCAGCAGTTTATGGACGGGACAGGTTGATCGTCGCCAGAACACCGGGGAGCTGTTTTTT. As protein: CASSLWTGQVDRRQNTGELFF.

This clonotype was picked up many times. The chain combines TRBV27 with TRBJ1-6, with 9 bases that match TRBD1. The germline gives CDR1 MNHEY, CDR2 SMNVEV (reference sequence). This CDR3 has 16 residues. V lost 2 bases to trimming and J lost 9 bases; unmatched junction nucleotides: 8. This CDR3 reads CASSLKTGGSGSPLHF. CDR3 DNA sequence: TGTGCCAGCAGTTTAAAAACAGGGGGCAGCGGTTCACCCCTCCACTTT.

Concerning this clonotype itself: A much larger clone is a single base away; this may be a read error. The chain has TRBV7-6 and TRBJ2-1; D is unresolved. Germline CDR1 SGHVS, CDR2 FNYEAQ. The CDR3 consists of 12 residues. The chain's CDR3 is CAGSLVGREQFF. CDR3 DNA sequence: TGTGCCGGCAGCTTAGTCGGCAGGGAGCAGTTCTTC.